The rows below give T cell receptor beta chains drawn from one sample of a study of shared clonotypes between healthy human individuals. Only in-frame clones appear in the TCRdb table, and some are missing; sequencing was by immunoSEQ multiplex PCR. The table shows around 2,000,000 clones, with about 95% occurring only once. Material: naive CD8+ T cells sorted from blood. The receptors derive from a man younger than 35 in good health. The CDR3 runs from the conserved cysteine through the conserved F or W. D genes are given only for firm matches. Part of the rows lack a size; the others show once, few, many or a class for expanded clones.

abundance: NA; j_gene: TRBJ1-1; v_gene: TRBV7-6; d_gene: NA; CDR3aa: CASSLAPNTEAFF; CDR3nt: TGTGCCAGCAGCCTAGCACCGAACACTGAAGCTTTCTTT
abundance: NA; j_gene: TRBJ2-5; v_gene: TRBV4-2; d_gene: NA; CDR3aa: CASSLTQGTQYF; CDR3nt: TGTGCCAGCAGCCTAACTCAGGGGACCCAGTACTTC
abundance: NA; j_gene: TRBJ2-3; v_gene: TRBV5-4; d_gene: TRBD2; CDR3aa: CASSLVGGPTDTQYF; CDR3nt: TGTGCCAGCAGCTTGGTGGGAGGGCCCACAGATACGCAGTATTTT
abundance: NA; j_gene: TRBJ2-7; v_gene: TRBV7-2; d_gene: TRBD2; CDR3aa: CASSFTSGSYEQYF; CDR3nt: TGTGCCAGCAGCTTTACTAGCGGCTCCTACGAGCAGTACTTC
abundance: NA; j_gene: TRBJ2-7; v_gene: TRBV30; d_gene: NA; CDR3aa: CAWSHLTGSEEQYF; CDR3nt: TGTGCCTGGAGTCACCTGACAGGCTCCGAGGAGCAGTACTTC
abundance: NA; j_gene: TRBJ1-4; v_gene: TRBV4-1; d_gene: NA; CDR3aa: CASSQGDEKLFF; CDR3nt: TGCGCCAGCAGCCAAGGAGACGAAAAACTGTTTTTT
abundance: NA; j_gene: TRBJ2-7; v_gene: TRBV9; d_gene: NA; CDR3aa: CASSVGGDGYEQYF; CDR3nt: TGTGCCAGCAGCGTAGGTGGGGACGGCTACGAGCAGTACTTC
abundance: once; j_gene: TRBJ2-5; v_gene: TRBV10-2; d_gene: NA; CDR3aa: CASSDPPVETQYF; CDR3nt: TGCGCCAGCAGTGACCCCCCGGTGGAGACCCAGTACTTC
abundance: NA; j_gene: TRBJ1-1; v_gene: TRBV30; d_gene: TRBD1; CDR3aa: CAWSSEGATEAFF; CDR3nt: TGTGCCTGGAGTAGCGAGGGGGCCACTGAAGCTTTCTTT
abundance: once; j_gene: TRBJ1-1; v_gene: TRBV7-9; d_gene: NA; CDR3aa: CASSPLTMNTEAFF; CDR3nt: TGTGCCAGCAGCCCCCTGACCATGAACACTGAAGCTTTCTTT
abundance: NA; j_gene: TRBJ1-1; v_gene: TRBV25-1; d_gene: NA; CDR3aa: CASIQDGFMNTEAFF; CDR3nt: TGTGCCAGCATACAGGACGGTTTCATGAACACTGAAGCTTTCTTT
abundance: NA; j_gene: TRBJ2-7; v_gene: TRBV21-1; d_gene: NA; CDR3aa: CASSKARRQLDEQYF; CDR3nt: TGTGCCAGCAGCAAAGCGCGGAGACAGTTAGACGAGCAGTACTTC
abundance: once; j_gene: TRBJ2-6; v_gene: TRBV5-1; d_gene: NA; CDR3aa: CASSLEQPLGSGANVLTF; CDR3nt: TGCGCCAGCAGCTTGGAACAGCCCTTAGGCTCTGGGGCCAACGTCCTGACTTTC
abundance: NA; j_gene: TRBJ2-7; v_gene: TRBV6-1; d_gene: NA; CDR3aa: CASSDRVSYEQYF; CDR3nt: TGTGCCAGCAGTGACAGGGTTTCTTACGAGCAGTACTTC
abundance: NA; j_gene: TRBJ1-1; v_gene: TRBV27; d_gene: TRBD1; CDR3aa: CASSWTGGMNTEAFF; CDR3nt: TGTGCCAGCAGTTGGACAGGGGGTATGAACACTGAAGCTTTCTTT
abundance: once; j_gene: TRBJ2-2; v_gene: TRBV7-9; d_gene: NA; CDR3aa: CASRNTGELFF; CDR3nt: TGTGCCAGCAGAAACACCGGGGAGCTGTTTTTT
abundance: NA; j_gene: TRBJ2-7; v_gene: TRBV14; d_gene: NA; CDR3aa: CASSQDLGFGEQYF; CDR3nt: TGTGCCAGCAGCCAAGATTTGGGGTTCGGCGAGCAGTACTTC
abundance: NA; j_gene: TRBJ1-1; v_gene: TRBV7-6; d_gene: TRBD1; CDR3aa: CASGQQGRENTEAFF; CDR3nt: TGTGCCAGCGGACAACAGGGGAGGGAGAACACTGAAGCTTTCTTT
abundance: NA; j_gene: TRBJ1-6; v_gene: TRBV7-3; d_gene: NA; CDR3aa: CDVGTTYVDSPLHF; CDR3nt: TGTGACGTCGGGACGACTTACGTCGATTCACCCCTCCACTTT
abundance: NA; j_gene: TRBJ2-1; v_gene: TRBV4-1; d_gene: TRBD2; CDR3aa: CASSASGGAYNEQFF; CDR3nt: TGCGCCAGCAGCGCTAGCGGGGGGGCCTACAATGAGCAGTTCTTC
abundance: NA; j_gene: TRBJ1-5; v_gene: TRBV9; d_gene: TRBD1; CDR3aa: CASSAQGGQPQHF; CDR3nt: TGTGCCAGCAGCGCACAGGGGGGTCAGCCCCAGCATTTT
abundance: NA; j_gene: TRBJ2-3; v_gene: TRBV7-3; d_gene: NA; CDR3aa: CASSPGAGSTDTQYF; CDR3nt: TGTGCCAGCAGCCCCGGGGCAGGGTCAACAGATACGCAGTATTTT
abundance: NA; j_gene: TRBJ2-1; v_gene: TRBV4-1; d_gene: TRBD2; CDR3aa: CASSPRLAGGFDEQFF; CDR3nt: TGCGCCAGCAGCCCGAGATTGGCGGGAGGGTTCGATGAGCAGTTCTTC
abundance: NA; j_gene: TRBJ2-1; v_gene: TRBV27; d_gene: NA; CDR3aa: CASSPALEGDYNEQFF; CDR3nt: TGTGCCAGCAGTCCCGCATTGGAGGGTGATTACAATGAGCAGTTCTTC
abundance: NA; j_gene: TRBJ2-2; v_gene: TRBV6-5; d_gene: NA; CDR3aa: CATGGVANTGELFF; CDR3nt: TGTGCCACCGGAGGGGTGGCGAACACCGGGGAGCTGTTTTTT
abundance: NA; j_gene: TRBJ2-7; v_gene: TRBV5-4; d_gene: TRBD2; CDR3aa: CASSGGLAYEQYF; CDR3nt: TGTGCCAGCAGCGGGGGACTAGCGTACGAGCAGTACTTC